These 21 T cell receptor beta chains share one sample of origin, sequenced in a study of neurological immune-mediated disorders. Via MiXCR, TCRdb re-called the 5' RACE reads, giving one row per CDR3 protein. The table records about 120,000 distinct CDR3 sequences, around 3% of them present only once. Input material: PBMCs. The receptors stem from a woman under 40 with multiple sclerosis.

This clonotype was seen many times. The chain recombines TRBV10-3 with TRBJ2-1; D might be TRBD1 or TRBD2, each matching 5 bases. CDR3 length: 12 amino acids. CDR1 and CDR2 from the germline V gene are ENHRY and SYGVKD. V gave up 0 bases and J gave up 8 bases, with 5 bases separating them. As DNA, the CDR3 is TGTGCCATCAGTGAGTCGGGGGATGAGCAGTTCTTC. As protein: CAISESGDEQFF.

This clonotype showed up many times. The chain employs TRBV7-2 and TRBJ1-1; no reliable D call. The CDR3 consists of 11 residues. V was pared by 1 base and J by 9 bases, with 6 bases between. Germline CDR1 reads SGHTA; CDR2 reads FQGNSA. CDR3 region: CASSLGGKAFF. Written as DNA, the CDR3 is TGTGCCAGCAGCTTAGGGGGAAAAGCTTTCTTT.

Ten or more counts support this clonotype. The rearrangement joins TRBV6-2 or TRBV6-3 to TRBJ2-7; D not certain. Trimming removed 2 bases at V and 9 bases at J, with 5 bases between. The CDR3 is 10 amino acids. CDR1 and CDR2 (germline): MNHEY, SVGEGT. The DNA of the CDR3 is TGTGCCAGCAGTTACGGCAGGCAGTACTTC. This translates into CASSYGRQYF.

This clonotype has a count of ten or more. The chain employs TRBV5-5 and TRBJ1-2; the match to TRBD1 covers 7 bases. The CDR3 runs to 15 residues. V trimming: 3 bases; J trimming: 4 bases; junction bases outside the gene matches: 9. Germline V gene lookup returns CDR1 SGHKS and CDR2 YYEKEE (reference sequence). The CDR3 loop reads CASSYTGTDVYGYTF. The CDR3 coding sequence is TGTGCCAGCAGCTACACCGGGACAGACGTCTATGGCTACACCTTC.

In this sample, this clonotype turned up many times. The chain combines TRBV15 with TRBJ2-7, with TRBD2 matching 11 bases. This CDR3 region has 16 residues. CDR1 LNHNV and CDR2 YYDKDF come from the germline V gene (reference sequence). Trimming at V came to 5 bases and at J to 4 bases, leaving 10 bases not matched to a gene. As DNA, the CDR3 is TGTGCCACCAGCTCCGAAGCGGGACTAGCGGTTTACGAGCAGTACTTC. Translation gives CATSSEAGLAVYEQYF. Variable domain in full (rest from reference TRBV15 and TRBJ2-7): DAMVIQNPRYQVTQFGKPVTLSCSQTLNHNVMYWYQQKSSQAPKLLFHYYDKDFNNEADTPDNFQSRRPNTSFCFLDIRSPGLGDTAMYLCATSSEAGLAVYEQYFGPGTRLTVT.

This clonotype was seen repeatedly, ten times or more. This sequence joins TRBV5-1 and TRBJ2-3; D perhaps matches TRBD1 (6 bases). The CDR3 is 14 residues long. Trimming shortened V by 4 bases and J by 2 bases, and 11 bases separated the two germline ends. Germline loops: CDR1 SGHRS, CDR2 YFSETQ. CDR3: CASSPDSPTDTQYF. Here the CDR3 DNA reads TGCGCCAGCAGCCCGGACAGTCCCACAGATACGCAGTATTTT.

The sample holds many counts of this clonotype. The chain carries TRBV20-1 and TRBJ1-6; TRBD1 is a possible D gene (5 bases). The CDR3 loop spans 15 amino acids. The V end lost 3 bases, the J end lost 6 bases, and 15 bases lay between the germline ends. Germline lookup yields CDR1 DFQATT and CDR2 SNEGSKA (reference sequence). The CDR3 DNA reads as TGCAGTGCTAGTTCTCGGGGCATAATTAATTCACCCCTCCACTTT. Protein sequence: CSASSRGIINSPLHF.

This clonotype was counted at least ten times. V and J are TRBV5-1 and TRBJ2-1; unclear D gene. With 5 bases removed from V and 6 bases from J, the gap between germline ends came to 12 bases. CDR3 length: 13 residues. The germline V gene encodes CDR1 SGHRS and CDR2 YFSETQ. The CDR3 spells CASRRGPPNEQFF. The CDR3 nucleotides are TGCGCCAGCAGAAGAGGCCCCCCCAATGAGCAGTTCTTC. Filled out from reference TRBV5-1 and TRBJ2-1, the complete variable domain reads KAGVTQTPRYLIKTRGQQVTLSCSPISGHRSVSWYQQTPGQGLQFLFEYFSETQRNKGNFPGRFSGRQFSNSRSEMNVSTLELGDSALYLCASRRGPPNEQFFGPGTRLTVL.

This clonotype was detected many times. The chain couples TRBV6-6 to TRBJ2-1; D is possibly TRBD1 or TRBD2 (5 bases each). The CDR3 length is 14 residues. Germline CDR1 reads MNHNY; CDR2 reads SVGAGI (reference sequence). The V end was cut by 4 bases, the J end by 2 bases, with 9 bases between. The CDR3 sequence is CASSSVGPYNEQFF. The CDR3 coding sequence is TGTGCCAGCAGTTCGGTGGGACCCTACAATGAGCAGTTCTTC.

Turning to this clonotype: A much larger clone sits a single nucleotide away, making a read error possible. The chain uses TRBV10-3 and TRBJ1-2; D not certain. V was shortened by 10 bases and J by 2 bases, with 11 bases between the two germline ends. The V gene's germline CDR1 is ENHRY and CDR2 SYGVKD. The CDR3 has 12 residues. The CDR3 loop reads CANVTPNYGYTF. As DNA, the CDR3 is TGTGCCAACGTCACACCGAACTATGGCTACACCTTC.

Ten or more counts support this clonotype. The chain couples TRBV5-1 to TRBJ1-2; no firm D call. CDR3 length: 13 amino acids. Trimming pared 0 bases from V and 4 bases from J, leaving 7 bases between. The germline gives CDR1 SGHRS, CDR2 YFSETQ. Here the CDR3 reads CASSLDGLYGYTF. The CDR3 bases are TGCGCCAGCAGCTTGGATGGACTCTATGGCTACACCTTC. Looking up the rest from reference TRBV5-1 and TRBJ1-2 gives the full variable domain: KAGVTQTPRYLIKTRGQQVTLSCSPISGHRSVSWYQQTPGQGLQFLFEYFSETQRNKGNFPGRFSGRQFSNSRSEMNVSTLELGDSALYLCASSLDGLYGYTFGSGTRLTVV.

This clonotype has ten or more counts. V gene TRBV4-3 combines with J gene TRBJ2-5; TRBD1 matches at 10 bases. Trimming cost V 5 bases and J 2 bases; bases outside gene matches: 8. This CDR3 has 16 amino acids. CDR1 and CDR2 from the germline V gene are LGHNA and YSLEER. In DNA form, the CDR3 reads TGCGCCAGCAGCGAGCGGACAGGGGGGCTGCAAGAGACCCAGTACTTC. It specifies CASSERTGGLQETQYF.

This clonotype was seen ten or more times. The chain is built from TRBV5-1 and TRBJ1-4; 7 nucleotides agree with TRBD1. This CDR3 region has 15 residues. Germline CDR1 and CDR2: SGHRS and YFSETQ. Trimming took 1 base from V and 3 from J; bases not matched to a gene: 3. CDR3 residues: CASSLLRGPNEKLFF. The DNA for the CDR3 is TGCGCCAGCAGCTTGTTAAGGGGGCCTAATGAAAAACTGTTTTTT.

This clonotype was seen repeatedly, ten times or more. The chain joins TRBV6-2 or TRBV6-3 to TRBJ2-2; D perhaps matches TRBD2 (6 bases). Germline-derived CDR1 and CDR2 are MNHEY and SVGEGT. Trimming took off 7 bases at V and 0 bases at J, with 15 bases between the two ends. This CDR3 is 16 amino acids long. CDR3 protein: CASTISGSANTGELFF. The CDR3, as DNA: TGTGCCAGCACCATTAGCGGTTCAGCGAACACCGGGGAGCTGTTTTTT.

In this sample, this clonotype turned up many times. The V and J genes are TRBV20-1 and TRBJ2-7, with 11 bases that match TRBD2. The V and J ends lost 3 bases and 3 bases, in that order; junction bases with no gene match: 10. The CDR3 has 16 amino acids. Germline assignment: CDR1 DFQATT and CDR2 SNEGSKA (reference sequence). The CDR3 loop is CSASRLAGGFNYEQYF. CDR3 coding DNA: TGCAGTGCTAGTAGGCTAGCGGGGGGCTTTAACTACGAGCAGTACTTC.

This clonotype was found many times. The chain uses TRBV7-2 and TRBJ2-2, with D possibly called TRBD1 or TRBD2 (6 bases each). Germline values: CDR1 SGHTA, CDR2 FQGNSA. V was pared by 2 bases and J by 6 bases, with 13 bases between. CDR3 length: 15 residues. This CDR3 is CASSLPGARSGELFF. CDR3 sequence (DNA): TGTGCCAGCAGCTTACCGGGGGCAAGGTCCGGGGAGCTGTTTTTT.

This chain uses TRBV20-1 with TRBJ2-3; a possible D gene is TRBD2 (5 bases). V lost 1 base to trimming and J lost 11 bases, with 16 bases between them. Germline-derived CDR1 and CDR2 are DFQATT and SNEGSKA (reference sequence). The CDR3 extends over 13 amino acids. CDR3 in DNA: TGCAGTGCTAGAGGCCGGACTGGGGTCATGCAGTATTTT. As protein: CSARGRTGVMQYF.

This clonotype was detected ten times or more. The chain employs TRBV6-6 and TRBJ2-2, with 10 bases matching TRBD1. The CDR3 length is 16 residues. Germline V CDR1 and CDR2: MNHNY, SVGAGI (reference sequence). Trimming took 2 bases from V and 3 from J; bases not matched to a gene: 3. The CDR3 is CASSYGQGVHTGELFF. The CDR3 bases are TGTGCCAGCAGTTACGGACAGGGGGTACACACCGGGGAGCTGTTTTTT.

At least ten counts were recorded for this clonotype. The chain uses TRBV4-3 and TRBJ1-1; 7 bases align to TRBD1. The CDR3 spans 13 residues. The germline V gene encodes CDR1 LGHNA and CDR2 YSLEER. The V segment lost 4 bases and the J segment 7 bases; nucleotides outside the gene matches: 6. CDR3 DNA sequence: TGCGCCAGCAGCCCCACAGGGGCGGGTGAAGCTTTCTTT. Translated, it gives CASSPTGAGEAFF.

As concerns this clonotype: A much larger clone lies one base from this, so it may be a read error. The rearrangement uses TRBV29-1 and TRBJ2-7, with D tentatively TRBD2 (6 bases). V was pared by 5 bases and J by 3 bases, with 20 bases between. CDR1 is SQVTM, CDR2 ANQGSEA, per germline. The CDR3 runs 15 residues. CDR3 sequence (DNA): TGCAGCGTTTCCGGCCTTGCGGGACTGAACTACGAGCAGTACTTC. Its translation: CSVSGLAGLNYEQYF.

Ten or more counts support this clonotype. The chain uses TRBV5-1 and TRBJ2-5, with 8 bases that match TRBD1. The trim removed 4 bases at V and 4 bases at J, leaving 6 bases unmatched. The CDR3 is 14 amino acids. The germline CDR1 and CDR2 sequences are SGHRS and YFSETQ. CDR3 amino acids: CASSPAGGSETQYF. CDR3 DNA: TGCGCCAGCAGCCCCGCAGGGGGCTCAGAGACCCAGTACTTC. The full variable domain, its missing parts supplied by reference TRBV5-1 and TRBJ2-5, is KAGVTQTPRYLIKTRGQQVTLSCSPISGHRSVSWYQQTPGQGLQFLFEYFSETQRNKGNFPGRFSGRQFSNSRSEMNVSTLELGDSALYLCASSPAGGSETQYFGPGTRLLVL.